A selection of T cell receptor beta chains follows, all from one sample in a study of blood T cell repertoires in COVID-19. Using immunoSEQ multiplex PCR, the repertoire was profiled, and TCRdb retains in-frame clones only, with some absent. Of fewer than 85,000 clones listed, approximately 89% are singletons. What was sequenced was peripheral blood. The receptors shown here come from a man aged 50 to 60 with active COVID-19. Both conserved end residues are part of each CDR3. A D gene is named only where the DNA matches it firmly. Some rows mark clone size as missing; the rest say once, few, many or name a class of expanded clone.

- TRBJ2-7 TRBV6-2/TRBV6-3 - TGTGCCAGCAGTTCCCACGGGGAAGACGAGCAGTACTTC CASSSHGEDEQYF
- TRBJ1-2 TRBV28 - TGTGCCAGCAGTTTATTTAGTCTCAGGGTTGTCTATGGCTACACCTTC CASSLFSLRVVYGYTF
- TRBJ2-5 TRBV24-1 TRBD2 TGTGCCACCAGTGATCCAAATAGCGGGGGGCCGGAGGAGACCCAGTACTTC CATSDPNSGGPEETQYF
- TRBJ1-4 TRBV7-6 TRBD1 TGTGCCAGCAGCTTGGGACAGGCCGCAAAACTGTTTTTT CASSLGQAAKLFF
- TRBJ2-3 TRBV7-6 TRBD2 TGTGCCAGCAGCCTAGAGGCGGGGGGGGCGGTGGATACGCAGTATTTT CASSLEAGGAVDTQYF
- TRBJ1-1 TRBV12-3/TRBV12-4 - TGTGCCAGCAGTTCATACACTGAAGCTTTCTTT CASSSYTEAFF
- TRBJ2-1 TRBV19 - TGTGCCAGCCGGGACTACAATGAGCAGTTCTTC CASRDYNEQFF
- TRBJ2-1 TRBV9 - TGTGCCAGCAGCGTAGCGCTAGTTAGCAATGAGCAGTTCTTC CASSVALVSNEQFF
- TRBJ1-2 TRBV25-1 - TGTGCCAGCAGTGAGGTGAAAGTTGGCGGCTACACCTTC CASSEVKVGGYTF
- TRBJ2-3 TRBV6-5 - TGTGCCAGCGGACCCAGACGGGGAAGCACAGATACGCAGTATTTT CASGPRRGSTDTQYF
- TRBJ1-2 TRBV19 - TGTGCCAGTAGTAACAGGGTTGGCTACACCTTC CASSNRVGYTF
- TRBJ2-3 TRBV6-1 - TGTGCCAGCAGTGAACAGACACAGGGTTACACAGATACGCAGTATTTT CASSEQTQGYTDTQYF
- TRBJ2-3 TRBV2 TRBD1 TGTGCCAGCAGCCAGGGGGCGCGCACAGATACGCAGTATTTT CASSQGARTDTQYF
- TRBJ2-2 TRBV6-5 - TGTGCCAGCAGCCCCAGGGGTGGAACCGGGGAGCTGTTTTTT CASSPRGGTGELFF
- TRBJ2-2 TRBV5-1 - TGCGCCAGCAGCCCTAGGGCTGGACACTCGAACACCGGGGAGCTGTTTTTT CASSPRAGHSNTGELFF
- TRBJ2-7 TRBV10-2 - TGCGCCAGCAGCCAAACCGGGACTTCTAGGAACGAGCAGTACTTC CASSQTGTSRNEQYF
- TRBJ2-2 TRBV7-3 - TGTGCCAGCAGCTTAAGGGCAGGGAACACCGGGGAGCTGTTTTTT CASSLRAGNTGELFF
- TRBJ2-2 TRBV19 TRBD1 TGTGCCAGTCGATATGGGACAGCGAACACCGGGGAGCTGTTTTTT CASRYGTANTGELFF
few TRBJ1-1 TRBV2 TRBD1 TGTGCCAGCAGACAGGGGAGACAGGGGGACACTGAAGCTTTCTTT CASRQGRQGDTEAFF
- TRBJ2-1 TRBV11-2 - TGTGCCAGCAGCCGGGACTGGGTGGGGAATGAGCAGTTCTTC CASSRDWVGNEQFF
- TRBJ2-3 TRBV7-2 - TGTGCCAGCAGCCAAAACACAGATACGCAGTATTTT CASSQNTDTQYF
- TRBJ2-2 TRBV4-1 - TGCGCCAGCAGCCAAGAGGGTCACGGGGCCGGGGAGCTGTTTTTT CASSQEGHGAGELFF
few TRBJ2-1 TRBV27 TRBD1 TGTGCCAGCAGTTTATACGGAACCTCAGGGGGCGCGTACAATGAGCAGTTCTTC CASSLYGTSGGAYNEQFF
- TRBJ2-1 TRBV13 TRBD2 TGTGCCAGCAGCCCCCAAGGGGCGGGGGTCTACAATGAGCAGTTCTTC CASSPQGAGVYNEQFF
- TRBJ2-7 TRBV30 TRBD2 TGTGCCTGGACCCCCCTGGGGACAAGCGCTAGCGGGGGGGCCGCCTACGAGCAGTACTTC CAWTPLGTSASGGAAYEQYF
medium-sized TRBJ1-2 TRBV5-6 - TGTGCCACTACGGACGGCCGGGAACGTGGCTACACCTTC CATTDGRERGYTF
- TRBJ1-2 TRBV19 - TGTGCCAGTAGTAATCCGGGACTTTTTCTCTATGGCTACACCTTC CASSNPGLFLYGYTF
- TRBJ2-7 TRBV19 TRBD2 TGTGCCAGTAGTATAGTGGTCGGCGGGAGCCCCCTCTACGAGCAGTACTTC CASSIVVGGSPLYEQYF
- TRBJ1-6 TRBV20-1 - TGCAGTGCTAGTTACGACAGACCGAATTCACCCCTCCACTTT CSASYDRPNSPLHF
- TRBJ2-7 TRBV27 - TGTGCCAGCAGTTTTTACAGACAGAGCTACGAGCAGTACTTC CASSFYRQSYEQYF
- TRBJ2-3 TRBV19 TRBD1 TGTGCCAGTAGTCTCGACAGGGGAGGTTCAGATACGCAGTATTTT CASSLDRGGSDTQYF